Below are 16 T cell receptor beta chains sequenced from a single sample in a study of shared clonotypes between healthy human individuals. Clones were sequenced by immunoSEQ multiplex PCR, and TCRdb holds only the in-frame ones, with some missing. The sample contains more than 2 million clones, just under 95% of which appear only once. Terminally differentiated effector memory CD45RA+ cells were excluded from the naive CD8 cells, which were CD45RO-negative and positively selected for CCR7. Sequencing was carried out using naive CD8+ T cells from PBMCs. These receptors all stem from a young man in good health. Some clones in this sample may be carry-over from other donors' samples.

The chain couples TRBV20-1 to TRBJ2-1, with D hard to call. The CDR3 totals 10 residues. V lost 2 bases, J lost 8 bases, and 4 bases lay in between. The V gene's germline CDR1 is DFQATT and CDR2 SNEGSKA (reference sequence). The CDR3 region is CSARLYEQFF. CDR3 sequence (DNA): TGCAGTGCTAGACTCTATGAGCAGTTCTTC.

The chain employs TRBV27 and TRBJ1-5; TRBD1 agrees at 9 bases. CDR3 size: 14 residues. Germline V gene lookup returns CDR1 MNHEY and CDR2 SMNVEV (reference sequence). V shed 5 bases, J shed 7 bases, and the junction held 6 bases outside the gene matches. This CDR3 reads CASSVTGGWQPQHF. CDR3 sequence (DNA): TGTGCCAGCAGTGTTACAGGGGGCTGGCAGCCCCAGCATTTT.

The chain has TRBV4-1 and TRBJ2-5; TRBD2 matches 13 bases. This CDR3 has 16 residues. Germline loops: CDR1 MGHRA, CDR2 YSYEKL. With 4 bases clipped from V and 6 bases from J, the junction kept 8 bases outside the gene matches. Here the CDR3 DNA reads TGCGCCAGCAGCCCGAGGACTAGCGGGAGTTCAAAGACCCAGTACTTC. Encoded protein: CASSPRTSGSSKTQYF.

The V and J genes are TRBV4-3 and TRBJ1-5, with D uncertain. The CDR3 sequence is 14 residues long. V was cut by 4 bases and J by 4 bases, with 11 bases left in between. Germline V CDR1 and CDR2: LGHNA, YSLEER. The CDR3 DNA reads TGCGCCAGCAGCCTCGACCGGGCAAATCAGCCCCAGCATTTT. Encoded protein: CASSLDRANQPQHF.

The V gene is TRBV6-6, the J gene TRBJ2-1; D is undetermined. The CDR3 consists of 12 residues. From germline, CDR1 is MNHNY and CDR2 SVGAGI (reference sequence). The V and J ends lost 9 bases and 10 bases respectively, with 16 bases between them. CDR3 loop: CASKKGLMEQFF. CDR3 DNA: TGTGCCAGTAAAAAAGGGCTGATGGAGCAGTTCTTC.

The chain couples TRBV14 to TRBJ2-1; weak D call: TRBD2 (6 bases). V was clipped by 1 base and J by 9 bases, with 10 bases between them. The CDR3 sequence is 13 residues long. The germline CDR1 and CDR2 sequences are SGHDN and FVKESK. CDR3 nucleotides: TGTGCCAGCAGCCAAGCCCGGGGGAGTGAGCAGTTCTTC. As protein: CASSQARGSEQFF.

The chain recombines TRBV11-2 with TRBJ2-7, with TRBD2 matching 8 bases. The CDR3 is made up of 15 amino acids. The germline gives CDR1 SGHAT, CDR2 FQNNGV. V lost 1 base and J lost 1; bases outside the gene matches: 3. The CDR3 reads CASSLAASGSYEQYF. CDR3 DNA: TGTGCCAGCAGCTTAGCAGCTAGCGGGTCCTACGAGCAGTACTTC. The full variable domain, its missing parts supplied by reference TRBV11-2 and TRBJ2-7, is EAGVAQSPRYKIIEKRQSVAFWCNPISGHATLYWYQQILGQGPKLLIQFQNNGVVDDSQLPKDRFSAERLKGVDSTLKIQPAKLEDSAVYLCASSLAASGSYEQYFGPGTRLTVT.

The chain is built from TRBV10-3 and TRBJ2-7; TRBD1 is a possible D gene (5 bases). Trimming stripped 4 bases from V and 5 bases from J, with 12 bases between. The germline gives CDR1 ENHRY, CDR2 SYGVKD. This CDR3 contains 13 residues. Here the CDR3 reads CAISVTRAHEQYF. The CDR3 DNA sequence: TGTGCCATCAGTGTCACCAGGGCCCACGAGCAGTACTTC.

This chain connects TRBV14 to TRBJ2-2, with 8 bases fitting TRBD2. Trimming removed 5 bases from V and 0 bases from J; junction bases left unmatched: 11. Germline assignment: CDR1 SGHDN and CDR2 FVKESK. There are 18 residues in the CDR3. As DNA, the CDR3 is TGTGCCAGCAGCAACTTCGCCGGGACTAGGTCGAACACCGGGGAGCTGTTTTTT. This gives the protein CASSNFAGTRSNTGELFF. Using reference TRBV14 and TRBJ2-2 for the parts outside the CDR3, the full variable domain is EAGVTQFPSHSVIEKGQTVTLRCDPISGHDNLYWYRRVMGKEIKFLLHFVKESKQDESGMPNNRFLAERTGGTYSTLKVQPAELEDSGVYFCASSNFAGTRSNTGELFFGEGSRLTVL.

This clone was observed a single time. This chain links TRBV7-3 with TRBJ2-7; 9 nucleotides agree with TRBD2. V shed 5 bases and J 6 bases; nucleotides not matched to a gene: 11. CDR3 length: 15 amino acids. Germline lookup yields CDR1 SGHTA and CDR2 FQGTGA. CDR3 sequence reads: CASSHLPGLASEQYF. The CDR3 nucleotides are TGTGCCAGCAGCCACCTCCCGGGACTAGCATCCGAGCAGTACTTC.

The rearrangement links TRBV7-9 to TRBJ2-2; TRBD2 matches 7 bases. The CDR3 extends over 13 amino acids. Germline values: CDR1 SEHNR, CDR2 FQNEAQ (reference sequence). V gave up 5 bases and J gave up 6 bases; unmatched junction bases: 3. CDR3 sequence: CASSTGLAGELFF. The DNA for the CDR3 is TGTGCCAGCAGCACCGGACTAGCCGGGGAGCTGTTTTTT.

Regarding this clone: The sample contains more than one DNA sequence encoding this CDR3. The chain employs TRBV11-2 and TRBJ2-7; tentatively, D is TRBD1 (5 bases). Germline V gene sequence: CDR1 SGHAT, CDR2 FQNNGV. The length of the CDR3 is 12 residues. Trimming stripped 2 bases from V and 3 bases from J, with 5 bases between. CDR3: CASSLQGYEQYF. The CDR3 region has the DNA TGTGCCAGCAGCTTACAGGGCTACGAGCAGTACTTC.

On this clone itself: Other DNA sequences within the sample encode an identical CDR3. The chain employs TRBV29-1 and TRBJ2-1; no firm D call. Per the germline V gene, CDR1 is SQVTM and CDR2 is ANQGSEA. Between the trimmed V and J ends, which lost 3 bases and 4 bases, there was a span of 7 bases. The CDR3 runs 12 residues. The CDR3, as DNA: TGCAGCGTTGAGCGAGCATACAATGAGCAGTTCTTC. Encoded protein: CSVERAYNEQFF.

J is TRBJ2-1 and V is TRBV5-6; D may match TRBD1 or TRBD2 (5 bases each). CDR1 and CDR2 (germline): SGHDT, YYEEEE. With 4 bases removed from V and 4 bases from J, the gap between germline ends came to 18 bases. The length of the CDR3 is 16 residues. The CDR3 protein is CASSPGSGKDYNEQFF. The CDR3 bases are TGTGCCAGCAGCCCGGGGTCAGGGAAGGATTACAATGAGCAGTTCTTC.

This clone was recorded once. In DNA, the CDR3 is TGTGCCAGCAGCCCCACTGGGAATGAGCAGTTCTTC. The encoded protein is CASSPTGNEQFF. This chain joins TRBV7-3 and TRBJ2-1; no reliable D call. Trimming stripped 5 bases from V and 7 bases from J, with 9 bases between. Germline CDR1 SGHTA, CDR2 FQGTGA. The CDR3 has 12 residues.

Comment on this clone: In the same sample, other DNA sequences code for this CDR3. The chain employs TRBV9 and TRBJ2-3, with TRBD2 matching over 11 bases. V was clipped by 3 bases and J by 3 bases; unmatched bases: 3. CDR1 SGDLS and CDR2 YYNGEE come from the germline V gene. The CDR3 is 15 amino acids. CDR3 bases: TGTGCCAGCAGCGGTAGCGGGAGGGGAACAGATACGCAGTATTTT. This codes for CASSGSGRGTDTQYF.